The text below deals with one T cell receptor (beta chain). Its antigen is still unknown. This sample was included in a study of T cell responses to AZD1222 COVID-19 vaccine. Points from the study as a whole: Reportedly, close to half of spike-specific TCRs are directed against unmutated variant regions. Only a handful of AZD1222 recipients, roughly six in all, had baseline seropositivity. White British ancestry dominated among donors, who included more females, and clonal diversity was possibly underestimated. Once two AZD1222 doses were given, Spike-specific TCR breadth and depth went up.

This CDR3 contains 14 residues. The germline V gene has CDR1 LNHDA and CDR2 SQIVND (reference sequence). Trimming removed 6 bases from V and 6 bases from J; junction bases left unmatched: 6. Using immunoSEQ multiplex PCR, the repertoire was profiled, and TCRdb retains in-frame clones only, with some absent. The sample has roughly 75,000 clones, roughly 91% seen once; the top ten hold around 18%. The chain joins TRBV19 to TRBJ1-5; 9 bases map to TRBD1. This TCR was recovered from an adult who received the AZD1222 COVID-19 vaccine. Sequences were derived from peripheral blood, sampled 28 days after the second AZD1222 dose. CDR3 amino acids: CASRLGTGFQPQHF. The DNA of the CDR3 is TGTGCCAGTAGACTGGGGACAGGGTTTCAGCCCCAGCATTTT.